The clone carrying this TCR beta chain occurred once. The data stem from a study of blood T cell repertoires in COVID-19. Study background: Acute-phase and convalescent COVID-19 samples originated in the United States, Italy and Spain. The cDNA or gDNA used as material had been derived from T cells, B-cell-depleted T cells, or PBMCs.

In the study's own analysis: Reference gene primer amplification yielded estimated nucleated cell counts. Method: immunoSEQ multiplex PCR; TCRdb's copy keeps in-frame clones and lacks some. V and J calls plus clone size are reproduced from that table; the DNA served to infer D and trimming. Of around 53,000 clones listed, around nine tenths are singletons. CDR1 is SQVTM, CDR2 ANQGSEA, per germline. The CDR3 has 13 residues. V lost 5 bases and J lost 3; bases outside the gene matches: 7. This clonotype was obtained from a man between 45 and 60 years old with acute or convalescent COVID-19. The sample consisted of peripheral blood. V gene TRBV29-1 combines with J gene TRBJ2-7; 7 bases are shared with TRBD1. CDR3 sequence reads: CSVMGQSSYEQYF. The CDR3 DNA reads as TGCAGCGTTATGGGACAGTCCAGCTACGAGCAGTACTTC.